Reported below is one TCR beta chain. The antigen is undetermined. This sample was taken from a study of T cell responses to AZD1222 COVID-19 vaccine. Study-level findings and limits: CD4 TCRs covered the whole spike, strongest at regions 160-218 and 743-854. Most donors were white British and more were female, and clonal diversity was possibly underestimated. Spike-specific TCR breadth and depth grew following two AZD1222 doses.

The CDR3 runs 15 residues. Germline V lookup: CDR1 MDHEN, CDR2 SYDVKM. The junction had 9 bases not matched to a gene; V was cut back by 8 bases and J by 4 bases. The table came from immunoSEQ multiplex PCR; TCRdb's copy has only in-frame clones and leaves some out. The sample lists over 100,000 clones, 86% occurring once. This chain connects TRBV28 to TRBJ2-1, with TRBD1 identical over 9 bases. The source material was peripheral blood, sampled 28 days after the second dose of the MenACWY control vaccine. The clonotype comes from an adult who received the MenACWY meningococcal vaccine as a control. Here the CDR3 reads CASCAPGQGYNEQFF. The CDR3 nucleotides read TGTGCCAGCTGCGCTCCGGGACAGGGATACAATGAGCAGTTCTTC.